Included here is one TCR beta chain sequence, with context. Its antigen is currently not known. Base qualities are not at hand, and no much larger clone is one base apart. This entry comes from a study of blood T cell repertoires in COVID-19 (dated by TCRdb to the early 2020s). With respect to the entire study: Samples from collaborators originated in the United States, Italy and Spain and spanned both the acute and convalescent phases of COVID-19. The material from the prospective study consisted of cDNA or gDNA derived from T cells, B-cell-depleted T cells, or PBMCs. Subjects who had been exposed to COVID-19, were actively infected with it, or had recovered from it provided the deeply sampled blood TCRbeta repertoires that made up the dataset. A freely available public database, intended as a resource for researchers studying the immune response to SARS-CoV-2, is where the repertoires were released. Samples came from the ongoing ImmuneRACE study (first 160 participants) plus 1,254 subjects from 6 global collaborators. Nearly every sample came with metadata listing a de-identified subject ID, COVID-19 status, age in years and sex. Where available, HLA class I and class II types were taken from metadata supplied by the sample provider and were not determined by assay-based typing.

TCRbeta CDR3 regions were amplified from genomic DNA by means of the immunoSEQ Assay, a bias-controlled multiplex PCR. The original pipeline was this. Within the assay, amplification of reference gene primers was used to estimate how many nucleated cells each sample contained. Sequence reads were collapsed and filtered to measure the absolute abundance of every unique TCRbeta CDR3 rearrangement. For each sample, productive Simpson clonality was calculated by taking the square root of Simpson's diversity index across productive rearrangements. Drawn from immuneACCESS, this table holds only the in-frame rearrangements with V and J called that TCRdb kept. Clones are partly lost; checked studies trace under half to an unresolved V gene and leave the rest unexplained. V and J calls plus clone size are reproduced from that table; the DNA served to infer D and trimming. This sample is represented by roughly 140,000 clones; about 84% of them were singletons. The top ten clonotypes cover 5.5% to 7% of the sample.

Collaborating institutions collected whole blood in K2EDTA tubes following their own protocols. For TCRbeta analysis, collaborators shipped samples in one of three forms: frozen whole blood, isolated PBMCs, or DNA extracted from either of those sample types. The CDR3, cysteine through phenylalanine, is 12 amino acids long. Only the CDR3 DNA is retained, 36 bases long and in frame from the first base. Study-wide conclusions, independent of this receptor: The amount of clinical and demographic metadata varied by source and participant and was provided uncurated.

This TCR was recovered from a human donor in a cohort sampled during active COVID-19. Material for sequencing was peripheral blood. Rearrangement joined TRBV12-3 or TRBV12-4 to TRBJ2-2, with TRBD2 perhaps the D gene, on 5 matching bases. The CDR3 here reads CVSQRRTGELFF. The nucleotides are TGTGTCAGTCAGCGGAGGACCGGGGAGCTGTTTTTT.